This T cell receptor beta chain was retrieved from a study of tumor and adjacent non-tumor tissue in lung cancer. Note on this clonotype: Antigen specificity is unknown. Germline is not matched at one junction end, which may reflect a read error.

Regarding the study as a whole: Normal lung showed higher cumulative top 100 clone frequency than tumor. Compared with tumor, normal lung showed significantly lower TCR diversity.

A modified ARM-PCR protocol with three rounds of nested PCR amplified TCRbeta. TCRdb re-analysed the multiplex PCR reads in MiXCR, keeping a single row per CDR3 protein. The sample includes approximately 120,000 distinct CDR3 sequences, about 63% of them seen just once. The CDR3 is 13 amino acids. CDR1 and CDR2 from the germline V gene are SGHAT and FQNNGV. The template was RNA from unsorted bulk tissue. More than 3 cm separated this lung sample from the edge of the tumor. This chain links TRBV11-2 with TRBJ2-3; D remains ambiguous. Sequencing input: distant non-tumor lung tissue. This clonotype was obtained from a man aged 55 to 69 with non-small cell lung cancer. The CDR3 DNA sequence: TGTACCAGCAGCTATGAGTCTGGAGATACGCAGTATTTT. It encodes CTSSYESGDTQYF.